Reported below is one T cell receptor beta chain. Its matching antigen is unknown. Other DNA variants within this sample encode the same CDR3. The record originates from a study of PD-1 blockade in classical Hodgkin lymphoma. At the level of the study: Nivolumab dosed at 3 mg/kg went to patients intravenously every 2 weeks.

Regarding the study as a whole: Still unresolved is the cause of the repertoire differences, which may be disease activity or prior therapy. Lower baseline TCR diversity marked trial partial responders and progressors. Relative to healthy donors, newly diagnosed patients reportedly had lower baseline TCR diversity, which was reported as lower still in relapsed/refractory patients.

Germline assignment: CDR1 MDHEN and CDR2 SYDVKM. CDR3 size: 15 residues. Trimming took 6 bases from V and 1 from J; bases not matched to a gene: 7. No patient escaped relapse after autologous stem cell transplantation, and brentuximab vedotin exposure varied. Clones were read by immunoSEQ multiplex PCR, and TCRdb kept only the in-frame ones, dropping some. The data hold about 62,000 clones, with more than 70% observed a single time. The sample here was peripheral blood mononuclear cells (PBMCs), taken at baseline. V usage is TRBV28 and J usage is TRBJ2-5; 8 bases line up with TRBD1. This receptor was taken from a human donor with classical Hodgkin lymphoma. The CDR3 region has the DNA TGTGCCAGCAGAGGACAGGGAGCCCCCCAAGAGACCCAGTACTTC. Translating it yields CASRGQGAPQETQYF.